This T cell receptor beta chain was found in a study of CD8 T cells in Susac syndrome. When the RNA was reverse transcribed, random hexamers were used with an input of roughly 0.45 to 1 ug. immunoSEQ multiplex PCR amplified TCR beta CDR3 across 54 Vbeta, 13 Jbeta. TCRdb passed the immunoSEQ multiplex PCR reads through MiXCR, listing each CDR3 protein once. The repertoire includes more than 150,000 distinct CDR3 sequences, about 94% of them detected once, and around 0.15% sits in the top ten. Sequencing of TCR beta was carried out in blood CD8+ and CD4+ T cells. Of note for this clonotype: The target antigen is unknown.

Deletions cut 1 base from V and 5 bases from J, with 14 bases between. From germline, CDR1 is KGHDR and CDR2 SFDVKD. The CDR3 spans 16 residues. General study findings and limits: The study conceded that relatively few individuals underwent its TCR sequencing and HLA analysis.

This sequence joins TRBV24-1 and TRBJ2-1, with D possibly TRBD1 on 6 matching bases. Material for sequencing was CD4+ T cells from PBMCs. The sequence came from a human donor in good health. The CDR3 region is CATSDFGQGSNNEQFF. In DNA form, the CDR3 reads TGTGCCACCAGTGATTTCGGGCAGGGGTCGAACAATGAGCAGTTCTTC.